A single T cell receptor beta chain is shown here with its context. CDR1 is SGHTA and CDR2 is FQGTGA in the germline V gene. V gave up 8 bases and J gave up 6 bases, with 11 bases separating them. The CDR3 sequence is 12 residues long. The data are from a study of blood T cell repertoires in COVID-19. In the study overall: Collection of acute and convalescent COVID-19 samples took place in the United States, Italy and Spain. The cDNA or gDNA used as material had been derived from T cells, B-cell-depleted T cells, or PBMCs.

How the authors handled the data: Nucleated cell number was recorded as an estimate derived from reference gene primer amplification. Repertoires were generated with immunoSEQ multiplex PCR, while TCRdb's copy carries only in-frame clones and drops some. D and trimming come from the DNA, and the V and J calls and clone size come from that table. The repertoire has roughly 150,000 clones, 83% of them found once; the top ten carry under 2.5%. Material for sequencing was peripheral blood. The sequence was obtained from a woman older than 75 with acute or convalescent COVID-19. This chain uses TRBV7-3 with TRBJ2-1; weak D call: TRBD1 (5 bases). The CDR3 coding sequence is TGTGCCAGCGGCCTTGGGGCCAATGAGCAGTTCTTC. Encoded protein: CASGLGANEQFF.